This T cell receptor beta chain was recovered during a study of regulatory T cells in long-lasting Graves disease. Study conclusions and caveats: Persistent disease preferred TRBV28, TRBJ1-2 and TRBJ2-5; new disease, TRBV20-1 and TRBJ2-1. Persistent patients had more shared public clonotypes (roughly 2,700) than new patients (approximately 970). Owing to a sample size that was small, accuracy may have been reduced.

This CDR3 comprises 14 residues. From germline, CDR1 is SGHAT and CDR2 FQNNGV. As concerns this clonotype: Its antigen remains unidentified. The junction departs from germline at one end; a sequencing error may be responsible.

Specified time point: newly diagnosed GD, antithyroid drugs for less than 3 months. The authors made the TCR library using RNA they extracted from PBMCs. Construction of the TCR beta libraries employed iRepertoire HTBI primers in conjunction with Arm-PCR of CDR3 regions. One entry per CDR3 protein results from TCRdb running MiXCR on the multiplex PCR reads. The repertoire holds approximately 310,000 distinct CDR3 sequences, under 20% seen once, with about two fifths in the top ten. The gene calls are TRBV11-2 and TRBJ2-2; 7 nucleotides match TRBD1. The clonotype comes from a female donor with Graves disease. Source: peripheral blood mononuclear cells (PBMCs), taken at new diagnosis, from a patient treated with antithyroid drugs. The CDR3 protein is CASSRTGVAGELLF. CDR3 in DNA: TGTGCCAGCAGCAGGACAGGAGTGGCCGGGGAGCTGCTTTTT.